The 2 T cell receptor beta chains given below trace back to one sample, sequenced in a study of cytomegalovirus exposure and HLA in healthy donors. The repertoire was sequenced with immunoSEQ multiplex PCR; TCRdb's copy has only in-frame clones and lacks some. This table has about 140,000 clones, almost 90% appearing once. The material sequenced was PBMCs. These receptors were obtained from a woman aged 18-29 years in good health and CMV-seropositive.

CDR3 protein: CASSPRGVETGKGRYNSPLHF. CDR3 sequence (DNA): TGTGCCAGCAGTCCCCGAGGCGTGGAGACAGGGAAAGGTCGATATAATTCACCCCTCCACTTT. The chain has TRBV2 and TRBJ1-6; the match to TRBD1 covers 7 bases. Trimming removed 5 bases from V and 4 bases from J; junction bases left unmatched: 23. CDR3 length: 21 amino acids. Germline CDR1 is SNHLY and CDR2 is FYNNEI. Variable domain in full (rest from reference TRBV2 and TRBJ1-6): EPEVTQTPSHQVTQMGQEVILRCVPISNHLYFYWYRQILGQKVEFLVSFYNNEISEKSEIFDDQFSVERPDGSNFTLKIRSTKLEDSAMYFCASSPRGVETGKGRYNSPLHFGNGTRLTVT.

This rearrangement joins TRBV7-9 to TRBJ2-3; unclear D gene. V lost 5 bases and J lost 9, with 18 bases in between. The germline CDR1 and CDR2 sequences are SEHNR and FQNEAQ (reference sequence). The CDR3 contains 14 residues. CDR3 in DNA: TGTGCCAGCAGCCCACGCAACGTAGCCCCCACGCAGTATTTT. Its protein product is CASSPRNVAPTQYF.